Following are 9 T cell receptor delta chains from one sample sequenced in a study of gamma-delta T cells after stem cell transplantation. TCRdb re-processed the RT-PCR reads via CATT. Among about 10,000 delta-chain clones, 38% were seen once, and the ten largest hold around 2.8%. Sequencing input: gamma-delta T cells. The receptors were gathered from a human donor. It is not recorded whose cells these are; they may come from a transplant donor.

CDR3 protein: CAARPKIPTSIGVRPSLTAQLFF. The CDR3 coding sequence is TGTGCAGCAAGACCTAAGATTCCTACATCCATTGGGGTTAGGCCCTCTTTGACAGCACAACTCTTCTTT. This chain links TRAV29/DV5 with TRDJ2, with TRDD2 identical over 7 bases. V lost 2 bases to trimming and J lost 0 bases; unmatched junction nucleotides: 28. CDR3 length: 23 amino acids. Germline V gene data show CDR1 as NSMFDY and CDR2 as ISSIKDK.

The chain joins TRDV2 to TRDJ1; 7 bases agree with TRDD3. CDR3 length: 17 amino acids. After removal of 3 bases from V and 4 bases from J, the junction contained 16 bases not matched to a gene. Germline CDR1 and CDR2: GEAIGNYY and EKD. CDR3 region: CACDPPILGTPLDKLIF. The CDR3 DNA is TGTGCCTGTGACCCCCCAATACTGGGGACCCCTCTCGATAAACTCATCTTT.

The chain couples TRDV1 to TRDJ1; 7 bases align to TRDD3. The V segment lost 2 bases and the J segment 0 bases; nucleotides outside the gene matches: 18. The CDR3 loop spans 20 amino acids. Germline V gene sequence: CDR1 TSWWSYY, CDR2 QGS. The CDR3 coding sequence is TGTGCTCTTGGGGAAAGAGAAGCCTGCTACTTGGGGATATACACCGATAAACTCATCTTT. Its protein is CALGEREACYLGIYTDKLIF.

This clone was recorded a few times. At one end, the junction sequence differs from germline, possibly due to a read error. This CDR3 is also generated by other DNA sequences in the sample. The CDR3, as DNA: TGTGCCTGTGACTTACTGGGGGATCCCCGGGACACCCGACAGATGTTCTTC. It codes for CACDLLGDPRDTRQMFF. V is TRDV2 and J is TRDJ3; TRDD3 agrees at 10 bases. This CDR3 contains 17 residues. Germline loops: CDR1 GEAIGNYY, CDR2 EKD.

This sequence joins TRDV2 and TRDJ3; TRDD3 matches 12 bases. The V gene end was trimmed by 2 bases and the J gene end by 2 bases; junction bases not matched to a gene: 6. Looked up from germline, CDR1 is GEAIGNYY and CDR2 is EKD. The CDR3 length is 19 residues. The CDR3 nucleotides are TGTGCCTGTGACAGAAGTTACTGGGGGATACCCTGGGACACCCGACAGATGTTTTTC. It codes for CACDRSYWGIPWDTRQMFF.

The count of this clone is one. This may stem from a read error, because a much larger clone lies one nucleotide away. The chain combines TRDV2 with TRDJ4; 9 positions match TRDD3. The germline V gene encodes CDR1 GEAIGNYY and CDR2 EKD. The CDR3 spans 14 residues. The CDR3, as DNA: TGTGCCTGTACTGGGGGAAACCCGGCCAGAACCCTGATCTTT. Its protein product is CACTGGNPARTLIF.

V gene TRDV3 combines with J gene TRDJ1; 9 nucleotides agree with TRDD3. The CDR3 is made up of 20 amino acids. Germline V gene data show CDR1 as TVYSNPD and CDR2 as GDNSRS (reference sequence). With 0 bases clipped from V and 0 bases from J, the junction kept 20 bases outside the gene matches. This chain's CDR3 is CAFRNYKTNWGTRYTDKLIF. The CDR3 DNA reads TGTGCCTTTAGGAACTACAAAACAAACTGGGGGACCCGTTACACCGATAAACTCATCTTT.

This clone was picked up a small number of times. The chain combines TRDV1 with TRDJ1, with D tentatively TRDD3 (8 bases). This CDR3 is built from 23 residues. Trimming removed 3 bases from V and 0 bases from J, with 35 bases in between. CDR1 and CDR2 from the germline V gene are TSWWSYY and QGS. The CDR3 region is CALGDAPYSFSYVLGVYTDKLIF. CDR3 coding DNA: TGTGCTCTTGGGGACGCCCCGTACTCTTTTTCCTACGTACTGGGGGTTTACACCGATAAACTCATCTTT.

V gene TRDV3 combines with J gene TRDJ1; 11 bases line up with TRDD3. Germline V gene data show CDR1 as TVYSNPD and CDR2 as GDNSRS (reference sequence). V shed 2 bases, J shed 0 bases, and the junction held 20 bases outside the gene matches. The CDR3 contains 20 residues. CDR3 amino acids: CAFSRVLPWGILQYTDKLIF. The CDR3 DNA sequence: TGTGCCTTTTCCCGTGTTCTACCCTGGGGGATACTTCAATACACCGATAAACTCATCTTT.